A selection of T cell receptor beta chains follows, all from one sample in a study of Siglec-9 on CD8 T cells in melanoma. The assay was immunoSEQ multiplex PCR, and TCRdb's table has in-frame clones only and misses some. The repertoire has 1,400 or so clones, roughly 64% of them found once; the top ten carry about 18%. Sequenced material: Siglec-9+ CD8+ T cells sorted from blood. The receptors here all came from a human donor in good health. CDR3s include the opening cysteine and the closing phenylalanine or tryptophan. Fields, in order: CDR3 protein, CDR3 DNA, D gene, CDR3 length, J gene, V gene, clone size. D genes are given only for firm matches. Clone size is shown for a subset of rows, as once, few, many or a class of expanded clone.

CDR3aa: CASSEEGSGANVLTF
CDR3nt: TGTGCCAGCAGTGAAGAGGGCTCTGGGGCCAACGTCCTGACTTTC
d_gene: -
len: 15
j_gene: TRBJ2-6
v_gene: TRBV6-1
abundance: few

CDR3aa: CASSESTSGGADTQYF
CDR3nt: TGTGCCAGCAGTGAGTCGACTAGCGGGGGGGCAGATACGCAGTATTTT
d_gene: TRBD2
len: 16
j_gene: TRBJ2-3
v_gene: TRBV6-4
abundance: -

CDR3aa: CASSASGEYNEQFF
CDR3nt: TGTGCCAGCAGCGCCAGCGGGGAGTACAATGAGCAGTTCTTC
d_gene: TRBD2
len: 14
j_gene: TRBJ2-1
v_gene: TRBV6-1
abundance: -

CDR3aa: CASSPGRDSNQPQHF
CDR3nt: TGTGCCAGCAGCCCCGGTAGAGATAGCAATCAGCCCCAGCATTTT
d_gene: -
len: 15
j_gene: TRBJ1-5
v_gene: TRBV13
abundance: -

CDR3aa: CASSPRSAGADTQYF
CDR3nt: TGTGCCAGCAGCCCTCGTAGCGCGGGCGCAGATACGCAGTATTTT
d_gene: -
len: 15
j_gene: TRBJ2-3
v_gene: TRBV13
abundance: -

CDR3aa: CASSPGLGDSYEQYF
CDR3nt: TGTGCCAGCAGCCCGGGCCTAGGAGACAGCTACGAGCAGTACTTC
d_gene: -
len: 15
j_gene: TRBJ2-7
v_gene: TRBV13
abundance: -

CDR3aa: CASSSGTAIYGYTF
CDR3nt: TGTGCCAGCAGTTCTGGGACAGCCATCTATGGCTACACCTTC
d_gene: TRBD1
len: 14
j_gene: TRBJ1-2
v_gene: TRBV5-6
abundance: -

CDR3aa: CASSLDGGRSYEQYF
CDR3nt: TGCGCCAGCAGCTTGGATGGGGGAAGGTCCTACGAGCAGTACTTC
d_gene: -
len: 15
j_gene: TRBJ2-7
v_gene: TRBV5-1
abundance: -

CDR3aa: CASSESTDYNEQFF
CDR3nt: TGCGCCAGCAGTGAGTCAACTGACTACAATGAGCAGTTCTTC
d_gene: -
len: 14
j_gene: TRBJ2-1
v_gene: TRBV10-1
abundance: medium-sized

CDR3aa: CASSLSRVKDTQYF
CDR3nt: TGTGCCAGCAGCTTGTCCAGGGTCAAAGATACGCAGTATTTT
d_gene: -
len: 14
j_gene: TRBJ2-3
v_gene: TRBV5-4
abundance: -

CDR3aa: CASSQEFGNTDTQYF
CDR3nt: TGTGCCAGCAGCCAAGAGTTCGGGAACACAGATACGCAGTATTTT
d_gene: -
len: 15
j_gene: TRBJ2-3
v_gene: TRBV4-2
abundance: -

CDR3aa: CASSLEGGGHNEQFF
CDR3nt: TGTGCCAGCAGTTTAGAGGGAGGGGGACACAATGAGCAGTTCTTC
d_gene: -
len: 15
j_gene: TRBJ2-1
v_gene: TRBV6-1
abundance: -

CDR3aa: CATSPRIDTSGNTIYF
CDR3nt: TGTGCCACCAGCCCGAGAATTGACACCTCTGGAAACACCATATATTTT
d_gene: -
len: 16
j_gene: TRBJ1-3
v_gene: TRBV15
abundance: -

CDR3aa: CATSRDPENTGELFF
CDR3nt: TGTGCCACCAGCAGAGATCCAGAAAACACCGGGGAGCTGTTTTTT
d_gene: -
len: 15
j_gene: TRBJ2-2
v_gene: TRBV15
abundance: few

CDR3aa: CTSRFVSLCQSRANVLTF
CDR3nt: TGCACCAGCAGATTCGTGAGTTTGTGCCAAAGTCGGGCCAACGTCCTGACTTTC
d_gene: -
len: 18
j_gene: TRBJ2-6
v_gene: TRBV1
abundance: -

CDR3aa: CASSEAGHYGYTF
CDR3nt: TGTGCCAGCAGTGAAGCGGGACACTATGGCTACACCTTC
d_gene: -
len: 13
j_gene: TRBJ1-2
v_gene: TRBV6-1
abundance: -

CDR3aa: CASSEAEGSGNTIYF
CDR3nt: TGTGCCAGCAGTGAAGCGGAGGGCTCTGGAAACACCATATATTTT
d_gene: -
len: 15
j_gene: TRBJ1-3
v_gene: TRBV6-4
abundance: -

CDR3aa: CASSAADSSTQYF
CDR3nt: TGTGCCAGCAGTGCTGCTGACAGTTCTACGCAGTATTTT
d_gene: -
len: 13
j_gene: TRBJ2-3
v_gene: TRBV6-1
abundance: -

CDR3aa: CASSDGAGGTDTQYF
CDR3nt: TGTGCCAGCAGTGATGGGGCGGGAGGAACAGATACGCAGTATTTT
d_gene: TRBD2
len: 15
j_gene: TRBJ2-3
v_gene: TRBV6-4
abundance: few

CDR3aa: CASSEGTGGGNTIYF
CDR3nt: TGTGCCAGCAGTGAAGGGACAGGGGGTGGAAACACCATATATTTT
d_gene: TRBD1
len: 15
j_gene: TRBJ1-3
v_gene: TRBV6-1
abundance: few

CDR3aa: CASSAQILAGVVNEQFF
CDR3nt: TGTGCCAGCAGTGCACAAATCCTAGCGGGAGTAGTGAATGAGCAGTTCTTC
d_gene: TRBD2
len: 17
j_gene: TRBJ2-1
v_gene: TRBV2
abundance: -

CDR3aa: CASSFGSVDEQFF
CDR3nt: TGTGCCAGCAGCTTTGGGAGTGTGGATGAGCAGTTCTTC
d_gene: -
len: 13
j_gene: TRBJ2-1
v_gene: TRBV7-4
abundance: -

CDR3aa: CASGWEGAVGYTF
CDR3nt: TGTGCCAGCGGCTGGGAGGGGGCAGTCGGCTACACCTTC
d_gene: TRBD1
len: 13
j_gene: TRBJ1-2
v_gene: TRBV5-6
abundance: -

CDR3aa: CASSLHSGNSGELFF
CDR3nt: TGTGCCAGCAGTCTACATAGCGGGAACTCCGGGGAGCTGTTTTTT
d_gene: TRBD2
len: 15
j_gene: TRBJ2-2
v_gene: TRBV6-4
abundance: -

CDR3aa: CASRLGTFGEKLFF
CDR3nt: TGTGCCAGCCGCCTGGGGACCTTTGGTGAAAAACTGTTTTTT
d_gene: -
len: 14
j_gene: TRBJ1-4
v_gene: TRBV6-6
abundance: -

CDR3aa: CASSPNRGPYTEAFF
CDR3nt: TGTGCCAGCAGCCCCAACAGGGGGCCGTACACTGAAGCTTTCTTT
d_gene: TRBD1
len: 15
j_gene: TRBJ1-1
v_gene: TRBV7-9
abundance: -

CDR3aa: CASSPRTDSPTNEKLFF
CDR3nt: TGTGCCAGCAGCCCGCGGACAGACTCACCAACTAATGAAAAACTGTTTTTT
d_gene: -
len: 17
j_gene: TRBJ1-4
v_gene: TRBV7-8
abundance: -

CDR3aa: CASSQSLGGLNTEAFF
CDR3nt: TGTGCCAGCAGCCAATCCCTCGGGGGCTTGAACACTGAAGCTTTCTTT
d_gene: -
len: 16
j_gene: TRBJ1-1
v_gene: TRBV4-2
abundance: -

CDR3aa: CASSDKNYGYTF
CDR3nt: TGTGCCAGCAGTGACAAAAACTATGGCTACACCTTC
d_gene: -
len: 12
j_gene: TRBJ1-2
v_gene: TRBV6-1
abundance: few

CDR3aa: CASSGLAGGPETQYF
CDR3nt: TGTGCCAGCAGTGGACTAGCGGGGGGGCCGGAGACCCAGTACTTC
d_gene: TRBD2
len: 15
j_gene: TRBJ2-5
v_gene: TRBV6-1
abundance: large

CDR3aa: CASSSGDITGELFF
CDR3nt: TGTGCCAGCAGTTCAGGAGATATCACCGGGGAGCTGTTTTTT
d_gene: -
len: 14
j_gene: TRBJ2-2
v_gene: TRBV6-4
abundance: large

CDR3aa: CASSIIPSSSYNEQFF
CDR3nt: TGTGCCAGCAGTATTATCCCTTCGAGCTCCTACAATGAGCAGTTCTTC
d_gene: -
len: 16
j_gene: TRBJ2-1
v_gene: TRBV6-4
abundance: -

CDR3aa: CASSDSHSTDTQYF
CDR3nt: TGTGCCAGCAGTGACTCACACAGCACAGATACGCAGTATTTT
d_gene: -
len: 14
j_gene: TRBJ2-3
v_gene: TRBV6-4
abundance: -

CDR3aa: CASSYVPAYEQYF
CDR3nt: TGTGCCAGCAGTTACGTTCCAGCATACGAGCAGTACTTC
d_gene: -
len: 13
j_gene: TRBJ2-7
v_gene: TRBV6-5
abundance: -

CDR3aa: CASSLERGGYEQYF
CDR3nt: TGTGCCAGCAGCTTAGAGCGGGGGGGCTACGAGCAGTACTTC
d_gene: TRBD2
len: 14
j_gene: TRBJ2-7
v_gene: TRBV7-2
abundance: -

CDR3aa: CASSELAGGTGELFF
CDR3nt: TGTGCCAGCAGTGAACTAGCGGGAGGCACCGGGGAGCTGTTTTTT
d_gene: TRBD2
len: 15
j_gene: TRBJ2-2
v_gene: TRBV6-4
abundance: large

CDR3aa: CASSLTSGSTDTQYF
CDR3nt: TGTGCCAGCAGTTTAACTAGCGGGAGCACAGATACGCAGTATTTT
d_gene: TRBD2
len: 15
j_gene: TRBJ2-3
v_gene: TRBV27
abundance: -

CDR3aa: CASPGGRGEVGELFF
CDR3nt: TGTGCCAGCCCAGGAGGCAGGGGAGAGGTCGGGGAGCTGTTTTTT
d_gene: -
len: 15
j_gene: TRBJ2-2
v_gene: TRBV6-1
abundance: few

CDR3aa: CASSEGAGSYNEQFF
CDR3nt: TGTGCCAGCAGTGAAGGGGCGGGTTCCTACAATGAGCAGTTCTTC
d_gene: -
len: 15
j_gene: TRBJ2-1
v_gene: TRBV6-4
abundance: large

CDR3aa: CASSDGTSGYNEQFF
CDR3nt: TGTGCCAGCAGTGACGGGACTAGCGGCTACAATGAGCAGTTCTTC
d_gene: TRBD2
len: 15
j_gene: TRBJ2-1
v_gene: TRBV6-4
abundance: -

CDR3aa: CASAPLQGGYGYTF
CDR3nt: TGTGCCAGCGCCCCTCTACAGGGGGGATATGGCTACACCTTC
d_gene: TRBD1
len: 14
j_gene: TRBJ1-2
v_gene: TRBV5-5
abundance: -

CDR3aa: CASSPRTGEGQGRVYFINEQFF
CDR3nt: TGTGCCAGCAGTCCAAGAACGGGGGAGGGACAGGGCCGTGTGTACTTCATCAATGAGCAGTTCTTC
d_gene: TRBD1
len: 22
j_gene: TRBJ2-1
v_gene: TRBV28
abundance: -

CDR3aa: CASSPGSLNSPLHF
CDR3nt: TGTGCCAGCAGCCCCGGAAGCCTCAATTCACCCCTCCACTTT
d_gene: -
len: 14
j_gene: TRBJ1-6
v_gene: TRBV6-5
abundance: -

CDR3aa: CAWRGGQGPDTQYF
CDR3nt: TGTGCCTGGAGGGGGGGACAGGGACCAGATACGCAGTATTTT
d_gene: TRBD1
len: 14
j_gene: TRBJ2-3
v_gene: TRBV30
abundance: once

CDR3aa: CAISEATIQGDGYTF
CDR3nt: TGTGCCATCAGTGAGGCGACCATACAGGGCGATGGCTACACCTTC
d_gene: -
len: 15
j_gene: TRBJ1-2
v_gene: TRBV10-3
abundance: -

CDR3aa: CASSYSGSGGGYTF
CDR3nt: TGTGCCAGCAGTTACTCGGGGAGCGGCGGTGGCTACACCTTC
d_gene: -
len: 14
j_gene: TRBJ1-2
v_gene: TRBV6-5
abundance: few

CDR3aa: CASSETSGSYNEQFF
CDR3nt: TGTGCCAGCAGTGAGACTAGCGGCTCCTACAATGAGCAGTTCTTC
d_gene: TRBD2
len: 15
j_gene: TRBJ2-1
v_gene: TRBV6-4
abundance: few

CDR3aa: CASRVYEDGETQYF
CDR3nt: TGTGCCAGCAGGGTCTATGAAGACGGGGAGACCCAGTACTTC
d_gene: -
len: 14
j_gene: TRBJ2-5
v_gene: TRBV2
abundance: -

CDR3aa: CASSVSTDSSHEQFF
CDR3nt: TGTGCCAGCAGCGTTTCCACCGACTCGTCCCATGAGCAGTTCTTC
d_gene: -
len: 15
j_gene: TRBJ2-1
v_gene: TRBV9
abundance: -

CDR3aa: CASSSRDTGELFF
CDR3nt: TGTGCCAGCAGCAGCAGGGACACCGGGGAGCTGTTTTTT
d_gene: -
len: 13
j_gene: TRBJ2-2
v_gene: TRBV6-4
abundance: -

CDR3aa: CASGDSNYEQYF
CDR3nt: TGTGCCAGCGGGGACAGCAACTACGAGCAGTACTTC
d_gene: TRBD1
len: 12
j_gene: TRBJ2-7
v_gene: TRBV28
abundance: -

CDR3aa: CASSEASGVGANVLTF
CDR3nt: TGTGCCAGCAGTGAAGCTTCAGGGGTTGGGGCCAACGTCCTGACTTTC
d_gene: -
len: 16
j_gene: TRBJ2-6
v_gene: TRBV6-1
abundance: -

CDR3aa: CASRQTGSNYGYTF
CDR3nt: TGTGCCAGCCGACAGACAGGGTCAAACTATGGCTACACCTTC
d_gene: TRBD1
len: 14
j_gene: TRBJ1-2
v_gene: TRBV9
abundance: -